This TCR beta chain was documented in a study of early T cells in non-severe SARS-CoV-2 infection. Study at large: Sequencing targeted bulk RNA from unsorted whole blood, leaving chains unpaired.

Researchers tagged individual cDNA molecules with unique molecular identifiers. TCRdb fed the 5' RACE reads into MiXCR, producing one record per CDR3 protein. The sample consists of fewer than 45,000 distinct CDR3 sequences, roughly 9.9% of them appearing once. The sample holds many counts of this clonotype. The sequencing sample was made of whole blood. The source of this sequence is an adult who was a healthcare worker with PCR-confirmed SARS-CoV-2 infection or an uninfected control (not recorded which).

CDR3 amino acids: CASSTRRGGNEKLFF. The CDR3 coding sequence is TGTGCCAGCAGTACACGGAGGGGGGGCAATGAAAAACTGTTTTTT. J is TRBJ1-4 and V is TRBV6-6; possibly TRBD1 for D (6 bases). From germline, CDR1 is MNHNY and CDR2 SVGAGI (reference sequence). Deletions cut 5 bases from V and 5 bases from J, with 15 bases between. This CDR3 contains 15 residues.